This T cell receptor beta chain was obtained from a study of shared clonotypes between healthy human individuals. General study findings and limits: Across subsets, estimated richness was generally greater for naive than for memory populations. Sorted-subset samples were not fully sequenced, rarefaction indicated.

To note about this clone: Its antigen is still unknown.

Here immunoSEQ multiplex PCR was the method, and the copy in TCRdb shows in-frame clones only, minus some. The sample consists of 2 million to 3 million clones, more than 85% of them appearing once. The CDR3 runs 16 residues. CDR1 MGHRA and CDR2 YSYEKL come from the germline V gene. V was cut by 2 bases and J by 9 bases, with 20 bases left in between. Sequencing was performed on naive CD4+ T cells from PBMCs. Noted subset: CD45RA+ positively selected. The sequence was collected from a man aged 18-30 years in good health. Some clones in this sample may be carry-over from other donors' samples. The chain links TRBV4-1 to TRBJ1-5; D is possibly TRBD1 (6 bases). Here the CDR3 DNA reads TGCGCCAGCAGCCAAACGACGACAGGTTCCGGGGGGCCCCAGCATTTT. Protein: CASSQTTTGSGGPQHF.